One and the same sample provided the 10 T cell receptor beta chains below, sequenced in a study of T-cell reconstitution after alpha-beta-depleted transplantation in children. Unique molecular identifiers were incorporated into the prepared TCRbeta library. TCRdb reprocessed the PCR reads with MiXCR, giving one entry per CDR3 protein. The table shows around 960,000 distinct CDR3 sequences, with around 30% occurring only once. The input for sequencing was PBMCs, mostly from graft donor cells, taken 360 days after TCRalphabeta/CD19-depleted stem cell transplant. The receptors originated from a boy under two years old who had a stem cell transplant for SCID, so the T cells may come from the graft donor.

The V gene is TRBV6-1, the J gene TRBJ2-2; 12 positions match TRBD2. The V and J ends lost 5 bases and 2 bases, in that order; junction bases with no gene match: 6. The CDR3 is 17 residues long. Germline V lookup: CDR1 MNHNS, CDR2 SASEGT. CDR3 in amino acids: CASSRTSGIVNTGELFF. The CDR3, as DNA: TGTGCCAGCAGTAGGACTAGCGGGATCGTTAACACCGGGGAGCTGTTTTTT.

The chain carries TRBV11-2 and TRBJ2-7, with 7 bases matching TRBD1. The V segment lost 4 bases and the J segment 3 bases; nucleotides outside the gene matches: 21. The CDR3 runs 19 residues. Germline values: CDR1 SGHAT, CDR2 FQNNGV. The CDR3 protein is CASSSYPGQRFGIDYEQYF. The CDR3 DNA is TGTGCCAGCAGCTCCTACCCGGGACAGAGGTTTGGAATTGACTACGAGCAGTACTTC.

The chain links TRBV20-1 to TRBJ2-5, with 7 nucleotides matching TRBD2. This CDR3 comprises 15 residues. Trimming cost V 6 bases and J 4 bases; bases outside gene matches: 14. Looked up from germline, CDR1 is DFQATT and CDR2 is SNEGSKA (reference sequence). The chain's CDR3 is CSAANPSGAPETQYF. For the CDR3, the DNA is TGCAGTGCCGCGAACCCTAGCGGTGCTCCAGAGACCCAGTACTTC.

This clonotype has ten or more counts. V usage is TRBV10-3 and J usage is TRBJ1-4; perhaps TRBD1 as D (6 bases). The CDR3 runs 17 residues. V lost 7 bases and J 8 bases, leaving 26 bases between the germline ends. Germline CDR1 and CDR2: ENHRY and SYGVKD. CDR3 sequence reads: CAIIAGTLRGQDEKLFF. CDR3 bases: TGTGCCATCATCGCGGGAACACTTCGGGGACAAGACGAAAAACTGTTTTTT.

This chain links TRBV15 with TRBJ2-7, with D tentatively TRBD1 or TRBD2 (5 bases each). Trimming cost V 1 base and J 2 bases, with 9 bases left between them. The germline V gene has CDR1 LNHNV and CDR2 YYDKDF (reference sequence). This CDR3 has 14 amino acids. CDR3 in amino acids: CATSRAGDPYEQYF. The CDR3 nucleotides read TGTGCCACCAGCAGAGCTGGGGACCCCTACGAGCAGTACTTC.

CDR3 sequence (DNA): TGCGCCAGCAGCTTCAGGGGGAAGTACACTGAAGCTTTCTTT. Translated: CASSFRGKYTEAFF. The chain carries TRBV5-1 and TRBJ1-1; 7 bases agree with TRBD1. CDR3 length: 14 residues. Germline-derived CDR1 and CDR2 are SGHRS and YFSETQ. Trimming removed 2 bases from V and 3 bases from J; junction bases left unmatched: 4.

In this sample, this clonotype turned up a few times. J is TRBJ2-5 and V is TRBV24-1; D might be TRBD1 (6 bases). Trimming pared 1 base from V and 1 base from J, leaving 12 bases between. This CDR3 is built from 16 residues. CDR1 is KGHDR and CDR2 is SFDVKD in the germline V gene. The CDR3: CATSDFSVQGQETQYF. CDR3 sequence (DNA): TGTGCCACCAGTGATTTCTCCGTACAGGGCCAAGAGACCCAGTACTTC.

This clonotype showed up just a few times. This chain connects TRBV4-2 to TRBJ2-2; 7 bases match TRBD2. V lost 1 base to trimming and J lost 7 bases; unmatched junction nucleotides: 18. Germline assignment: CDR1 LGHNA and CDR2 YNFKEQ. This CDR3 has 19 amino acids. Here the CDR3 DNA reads TGTGCCAGCAGCCAAGTGCGCCTCCGCGGAGAGCCGGGGGGCGGGGAGCTGTTTTTT. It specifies CASSQVRLRGEPGGGELFF.

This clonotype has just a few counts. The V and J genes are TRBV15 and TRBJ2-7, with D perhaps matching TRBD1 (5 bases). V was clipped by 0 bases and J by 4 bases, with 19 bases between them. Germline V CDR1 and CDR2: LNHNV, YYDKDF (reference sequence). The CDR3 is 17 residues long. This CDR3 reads CATSRDSGLWSGYEQYF. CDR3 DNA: TGTGCCACCAGCAGAGATTCAGGGCTTTGGTCGGGTTACGAGCAGTACTTC.

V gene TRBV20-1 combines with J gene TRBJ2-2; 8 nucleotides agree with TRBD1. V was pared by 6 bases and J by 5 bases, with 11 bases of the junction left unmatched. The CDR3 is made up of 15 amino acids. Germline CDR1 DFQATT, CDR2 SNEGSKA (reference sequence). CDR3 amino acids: CSAELRQGSTGELFF. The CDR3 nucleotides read TGCAGTGCCGAGTTGCGACAGGGGAGTACCGGGGAGCTGTTTTTT.